This T cell receptor (beta chain) was retrieved from a study of cytomegalovirus exposure and HLA in healthy donors. The study's findings and limits: At a 0.05 false discovery rate, a later analysis found around 17,000 TCR beta sequences to be associated with HLA alleles.

This CDR3 spans 16 amino acids. CDR1 and CDR2 (germline): LNHNV, YYDKDF (reference sequence). V lost 1 base and J lost 0, with 12 bases in between. Primers included in the PCR were 60 Vbeta and 13 Jbeta primers. Some clones are missing from TCRdb's copy, which holds only in-frame ones; the method was immunoSEQ multiplex PCR. The table has roughly 100,000 clones, nearly 65% seen once. This clone turned up a few times. Its antigen is unidentified. The V and J genes are TRBV15 and TRBJ1-1; D unresolved. Material for sequencing was PBMCs. This TCR was sampled from a human donor in good health. CDR3 amino acids: CATSRALSGLNTEAFF. In DNA form, the CDR3 reads TGTGCCACCAGCAGAGCCCTCTCTGGCCTGAACACTGAAGCTTTCTTT.